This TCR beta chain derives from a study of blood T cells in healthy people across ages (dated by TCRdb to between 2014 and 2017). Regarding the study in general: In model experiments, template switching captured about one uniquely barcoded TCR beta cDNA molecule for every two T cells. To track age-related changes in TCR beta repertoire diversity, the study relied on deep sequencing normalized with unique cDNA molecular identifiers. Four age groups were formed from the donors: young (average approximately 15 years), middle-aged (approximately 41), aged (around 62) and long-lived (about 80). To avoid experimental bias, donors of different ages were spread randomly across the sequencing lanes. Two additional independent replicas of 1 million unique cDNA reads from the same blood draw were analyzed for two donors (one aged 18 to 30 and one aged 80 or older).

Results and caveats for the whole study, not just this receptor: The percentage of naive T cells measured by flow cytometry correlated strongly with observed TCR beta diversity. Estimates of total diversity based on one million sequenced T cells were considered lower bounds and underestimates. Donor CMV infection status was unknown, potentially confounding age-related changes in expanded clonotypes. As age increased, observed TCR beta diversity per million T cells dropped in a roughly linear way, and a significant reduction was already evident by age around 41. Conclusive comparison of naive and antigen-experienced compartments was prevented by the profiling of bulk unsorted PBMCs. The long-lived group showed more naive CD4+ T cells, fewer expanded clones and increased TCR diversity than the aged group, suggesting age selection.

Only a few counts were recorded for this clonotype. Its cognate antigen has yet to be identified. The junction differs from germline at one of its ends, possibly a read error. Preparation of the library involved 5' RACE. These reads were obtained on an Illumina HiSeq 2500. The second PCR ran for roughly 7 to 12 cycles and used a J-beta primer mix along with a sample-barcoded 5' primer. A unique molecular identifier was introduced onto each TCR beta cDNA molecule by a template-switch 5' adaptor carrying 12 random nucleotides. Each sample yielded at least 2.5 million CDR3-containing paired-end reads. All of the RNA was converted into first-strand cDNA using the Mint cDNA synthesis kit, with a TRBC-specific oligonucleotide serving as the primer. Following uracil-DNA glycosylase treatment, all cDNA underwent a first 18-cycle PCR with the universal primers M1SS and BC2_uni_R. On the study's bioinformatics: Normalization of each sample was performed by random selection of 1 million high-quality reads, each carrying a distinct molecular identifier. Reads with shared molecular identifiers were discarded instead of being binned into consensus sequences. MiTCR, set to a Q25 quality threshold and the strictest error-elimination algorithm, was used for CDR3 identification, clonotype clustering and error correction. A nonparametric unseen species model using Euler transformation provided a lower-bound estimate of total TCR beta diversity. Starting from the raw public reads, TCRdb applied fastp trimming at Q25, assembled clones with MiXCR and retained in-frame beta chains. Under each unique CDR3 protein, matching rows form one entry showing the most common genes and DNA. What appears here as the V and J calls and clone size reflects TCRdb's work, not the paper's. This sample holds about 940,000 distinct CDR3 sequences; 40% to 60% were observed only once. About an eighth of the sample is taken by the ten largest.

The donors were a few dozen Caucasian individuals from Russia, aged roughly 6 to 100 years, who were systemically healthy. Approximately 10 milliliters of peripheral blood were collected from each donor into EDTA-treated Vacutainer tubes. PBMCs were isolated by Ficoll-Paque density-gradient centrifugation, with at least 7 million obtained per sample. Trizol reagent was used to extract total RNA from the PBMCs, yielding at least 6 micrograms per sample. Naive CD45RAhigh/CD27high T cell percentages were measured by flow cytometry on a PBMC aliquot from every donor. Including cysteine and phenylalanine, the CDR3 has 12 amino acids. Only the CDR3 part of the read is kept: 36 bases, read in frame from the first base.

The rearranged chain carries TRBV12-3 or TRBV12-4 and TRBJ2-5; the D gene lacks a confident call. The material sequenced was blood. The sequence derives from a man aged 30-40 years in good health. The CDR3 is CASRDHQGTQYF. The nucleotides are TGTGCCAGCAGGGACCACCAAGGGACCCAGTACTTC.